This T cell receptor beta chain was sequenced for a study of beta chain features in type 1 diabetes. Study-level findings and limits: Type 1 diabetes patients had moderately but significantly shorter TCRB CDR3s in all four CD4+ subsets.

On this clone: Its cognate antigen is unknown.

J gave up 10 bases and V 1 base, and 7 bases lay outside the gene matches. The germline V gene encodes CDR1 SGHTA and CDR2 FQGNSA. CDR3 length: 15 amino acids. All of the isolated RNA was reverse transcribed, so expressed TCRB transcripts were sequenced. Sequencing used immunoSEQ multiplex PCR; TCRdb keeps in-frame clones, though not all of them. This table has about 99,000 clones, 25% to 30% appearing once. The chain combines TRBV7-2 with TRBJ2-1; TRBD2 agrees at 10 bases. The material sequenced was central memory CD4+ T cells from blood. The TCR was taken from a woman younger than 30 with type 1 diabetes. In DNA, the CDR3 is TGTGCCAGCAGCTTAGGGCTAGCGGGAGTACGGGAGCAGTTCTTC. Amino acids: CASSLGLAGVREQFF.